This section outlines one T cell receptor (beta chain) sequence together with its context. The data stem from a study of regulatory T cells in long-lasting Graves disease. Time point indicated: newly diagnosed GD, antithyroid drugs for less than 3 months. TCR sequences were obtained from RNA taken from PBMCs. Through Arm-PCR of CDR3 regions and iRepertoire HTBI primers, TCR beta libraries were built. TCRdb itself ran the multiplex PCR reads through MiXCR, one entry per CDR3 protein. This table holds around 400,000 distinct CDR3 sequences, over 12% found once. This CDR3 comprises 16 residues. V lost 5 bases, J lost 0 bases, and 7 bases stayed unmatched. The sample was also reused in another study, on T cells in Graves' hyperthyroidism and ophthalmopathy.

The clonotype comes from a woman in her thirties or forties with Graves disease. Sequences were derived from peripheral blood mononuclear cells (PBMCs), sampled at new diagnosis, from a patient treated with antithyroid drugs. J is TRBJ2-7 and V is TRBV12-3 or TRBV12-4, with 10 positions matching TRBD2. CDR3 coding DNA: TGTGCCAGCAGTCTCTGGACTAGCGGTAGCTCCTACGAGCAGTACTTC. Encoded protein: CASSLWTSGSSYEQYF.